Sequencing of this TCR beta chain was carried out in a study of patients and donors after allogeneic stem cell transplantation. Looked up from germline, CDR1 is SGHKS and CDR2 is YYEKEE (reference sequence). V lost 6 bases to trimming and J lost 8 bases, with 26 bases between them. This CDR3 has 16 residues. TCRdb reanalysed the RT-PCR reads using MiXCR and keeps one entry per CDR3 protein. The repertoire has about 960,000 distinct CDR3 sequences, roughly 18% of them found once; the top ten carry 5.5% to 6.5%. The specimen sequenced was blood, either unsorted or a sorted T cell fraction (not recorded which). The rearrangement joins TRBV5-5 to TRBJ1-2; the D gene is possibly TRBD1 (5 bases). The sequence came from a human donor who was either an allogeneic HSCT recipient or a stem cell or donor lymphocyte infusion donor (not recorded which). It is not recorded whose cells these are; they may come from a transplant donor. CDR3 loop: CASTPPGTKGLGGYTF. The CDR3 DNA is TGTGCCAGCACCCCCCCGGGGACTAAGGGATTAGGGGGCTACACCTTC.